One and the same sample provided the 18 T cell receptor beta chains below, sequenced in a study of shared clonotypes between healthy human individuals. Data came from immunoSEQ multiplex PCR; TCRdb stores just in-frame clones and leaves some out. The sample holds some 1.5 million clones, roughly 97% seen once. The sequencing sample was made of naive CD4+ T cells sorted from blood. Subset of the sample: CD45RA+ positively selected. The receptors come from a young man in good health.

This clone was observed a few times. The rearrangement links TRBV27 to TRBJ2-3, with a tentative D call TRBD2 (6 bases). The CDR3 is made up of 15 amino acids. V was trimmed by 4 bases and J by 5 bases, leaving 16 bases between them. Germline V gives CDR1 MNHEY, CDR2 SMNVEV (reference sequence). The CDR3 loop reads CASSSWDSRVDTQYF. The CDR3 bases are TGTGCCAGCAGTTCATGGGACTCCAGGGTAGATACGCAGTATTTT.

The CDR3 bases are TGTGCCAGCAGCTTAGTCCCTCTAGGGGGCTACGAGCAGTACTTC. This gives the protein CASSLVPLGGYEQYF. The chain recombines TRBV7-6 with TRBJ2-7, with a weak D call TRBD1 (6 bases). The V gene's germline CDR1 is SGHVS and CDR2 FNYEAQ. The CDR3 is 15 residues long. V gave up 1 base and J gave up 3 bases, with 13 bases separating them.

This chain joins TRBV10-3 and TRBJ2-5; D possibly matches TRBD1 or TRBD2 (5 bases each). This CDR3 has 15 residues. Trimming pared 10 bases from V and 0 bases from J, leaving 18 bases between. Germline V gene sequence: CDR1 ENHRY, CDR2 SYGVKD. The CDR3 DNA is TGTGCCACGAGGGGAGCTACCTCTTACCAAGAGACCCAGTACTTC. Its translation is CATRGATSYQETQYF.

CDR3 in amino acids: CASSIRERTGELFF. The CDR3 DNA reads TGTGCCAGCAGTATCAGAGAGAGGACCGGGGAGCTGTTTTTT. The rearrangement uses TRBV28 and TRBJ2-2; D not resolved. Germline values: CDR1 MDHEN, CDR2 SYDVKM. This CDR3 has 14 residues. The ends were cut back, 5 bases at V and 5 bases at J, with 12 bases in the middle.

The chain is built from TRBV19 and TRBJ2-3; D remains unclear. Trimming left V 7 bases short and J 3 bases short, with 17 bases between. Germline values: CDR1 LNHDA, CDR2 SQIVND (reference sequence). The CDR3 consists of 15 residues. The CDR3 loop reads CASTLSRAQTDTQYF. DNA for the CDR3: TGTGCCAGTACCCTGTCTCGGGCTCAAACAGATACGCAGTATTTT.

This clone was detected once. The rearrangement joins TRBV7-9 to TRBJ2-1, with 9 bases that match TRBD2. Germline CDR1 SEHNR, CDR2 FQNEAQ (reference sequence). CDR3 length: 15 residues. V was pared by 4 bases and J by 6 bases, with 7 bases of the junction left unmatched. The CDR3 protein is CASSSGLANLNEQFF. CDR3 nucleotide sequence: TGTGCCAGCAGCTCCGGACTAGCGAACCTCAATGAGCAGTTCTTC.

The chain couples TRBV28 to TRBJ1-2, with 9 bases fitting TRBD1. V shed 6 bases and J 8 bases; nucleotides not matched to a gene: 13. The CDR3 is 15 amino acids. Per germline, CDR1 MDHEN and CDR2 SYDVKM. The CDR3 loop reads CASRTPGQGSGGYTF. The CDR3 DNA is TGTGCCAGCAGGACGCCGGGACAGGGCTCAGGCGGCTACACCTTC.

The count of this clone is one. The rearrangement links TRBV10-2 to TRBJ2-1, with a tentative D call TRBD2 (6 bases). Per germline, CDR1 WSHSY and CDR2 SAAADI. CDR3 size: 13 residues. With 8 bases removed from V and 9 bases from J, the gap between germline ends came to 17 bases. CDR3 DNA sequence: TGCGCCAGCGGGGAGACTAGATCGAGTGAGCAGTTCTTC. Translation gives CASGETRSSEQFF.

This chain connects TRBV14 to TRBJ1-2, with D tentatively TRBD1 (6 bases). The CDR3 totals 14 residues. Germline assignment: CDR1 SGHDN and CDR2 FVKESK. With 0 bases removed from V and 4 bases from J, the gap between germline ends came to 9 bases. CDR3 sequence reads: CASSQDVGAYGYTF. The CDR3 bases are TGTGCCAGCAGCCAAGATGTGGGGGCCTATGGCTACACCTTC. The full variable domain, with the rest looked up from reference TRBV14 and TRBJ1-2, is EAGVTQFPSHSVIEKGQTVTLRCDPISGHDNLYWYRRVMGKEIKFLLHFVKESKQDESGMPNNRFLAERTGGTYSTLKVQPAELEDSGVYFCASSQDVGAYGYTFGSGTRLTVV.

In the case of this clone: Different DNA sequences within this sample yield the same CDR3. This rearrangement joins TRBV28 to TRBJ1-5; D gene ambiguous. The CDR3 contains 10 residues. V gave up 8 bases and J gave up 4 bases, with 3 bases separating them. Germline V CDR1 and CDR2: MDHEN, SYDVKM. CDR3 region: CASGNQPQHF. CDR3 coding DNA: TGTGCCAGCGGTAATCAGCCCCAGCATTTT.

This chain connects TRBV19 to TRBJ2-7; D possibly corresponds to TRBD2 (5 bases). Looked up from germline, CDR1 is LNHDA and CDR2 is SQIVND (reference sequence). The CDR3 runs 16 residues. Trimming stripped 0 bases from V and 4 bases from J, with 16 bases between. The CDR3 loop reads CASSIETTRRAYEQYF. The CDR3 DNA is TGTGCCAGTAGTATAGAAACAACTAGAAGGGCGTACGAGCAGTACTTC.

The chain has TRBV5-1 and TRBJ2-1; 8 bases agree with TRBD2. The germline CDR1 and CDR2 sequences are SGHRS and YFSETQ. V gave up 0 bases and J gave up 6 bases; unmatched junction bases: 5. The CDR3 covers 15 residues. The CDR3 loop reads CASSLEAGGINEQFF. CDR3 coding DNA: TGCGCCAGCAGCTTGGAGGCGGGAGGAATCAATGAGCAGTTCTTC. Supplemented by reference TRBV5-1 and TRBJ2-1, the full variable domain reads KAGVTQTPRYLIKTRGQQVTLSCSPISGHRSVSWYQQTPGQGLQFLFEYFSETQRNKGNFPGRFSGRQFSNSRSEMNVSTLELGDSALYLCASSLEAGGINEQFFGPGTRLTVL.

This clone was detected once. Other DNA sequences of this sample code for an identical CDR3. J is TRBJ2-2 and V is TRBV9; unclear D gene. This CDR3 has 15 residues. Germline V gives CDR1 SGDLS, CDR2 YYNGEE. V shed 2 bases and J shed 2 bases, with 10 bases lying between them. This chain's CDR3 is CASSVGRLNTGELFF. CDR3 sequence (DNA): TGTGCCAGCAGCGTCGGCAGACTTAACACCGGGGAGCTGTTTTTT. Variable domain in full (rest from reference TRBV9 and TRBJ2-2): DSGVTQTPKHLITATGQRVTLRCSPRSGDLSVYWYQQSLDQGLQFLIQYYNGEERAKGNILERFSAQQFPDLHSELNLSSLELGDSALYFCASSVGRLNTGELFFGEGSRLTVL.

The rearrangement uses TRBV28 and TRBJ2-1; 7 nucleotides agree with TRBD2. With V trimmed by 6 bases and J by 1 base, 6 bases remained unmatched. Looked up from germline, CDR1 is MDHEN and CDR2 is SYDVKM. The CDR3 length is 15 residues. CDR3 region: CASSRAGLSYNEQFF. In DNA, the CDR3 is TGTGCCAGCAGCCGAGCGGGGTTGTCCTACAATGAGCAGTTCTTC.

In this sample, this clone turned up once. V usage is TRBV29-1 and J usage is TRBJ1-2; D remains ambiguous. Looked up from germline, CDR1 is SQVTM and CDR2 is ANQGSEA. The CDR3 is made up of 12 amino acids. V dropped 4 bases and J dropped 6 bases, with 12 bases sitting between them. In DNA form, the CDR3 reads TGCAGCGTTGTAGCGGGAGGTCATGGCTACACCTTC. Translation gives CSVVAGGHGYTF.

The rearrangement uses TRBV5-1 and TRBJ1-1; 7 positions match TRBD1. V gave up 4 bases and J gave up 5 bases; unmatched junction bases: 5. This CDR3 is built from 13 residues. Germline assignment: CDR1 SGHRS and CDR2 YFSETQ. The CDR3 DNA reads TGCGCCAGCAGCGTACCGGGACAGACTGAAGCTTTCTTT. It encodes CASSVPGQTEAFF.

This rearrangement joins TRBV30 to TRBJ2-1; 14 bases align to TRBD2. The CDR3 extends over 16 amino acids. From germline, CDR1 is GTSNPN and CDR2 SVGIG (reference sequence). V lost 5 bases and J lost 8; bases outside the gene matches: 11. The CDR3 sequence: CAWGPGLAGGDDEQFF. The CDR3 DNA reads TGTGCCTGGGGCCCTGGACTAGCGGGAGGTGACGATGAGCAGTTCTTC.

The DNA of the CDR3 is TGTGCCAGCAGCCCTCACCCCGGGACAGACTACGAGCAGTACTTC. This gives the protein CASSPHPGTDYEQYF. This chain joins TRBV9 and TRBJ2-7; 7 positions agree with TRBD1. Germline-derived CDR1 and CDR2 are SGDLS and YYNGEE. Trimming at V came to 4 bases and at J to 3 bases, leaving 10 bases not matched to a gene. The CDR3 totals 15 residues.